Sequencing of this T cell receptor (beta chain) was carried out in a study of blood T cells in healthy people across ages. This clonotype was seen a few times. Then a second PCR, running about 6 to 11 cycles, was carried out with a sample-barcoded 5' primer and a J-beta primer mix. Each CDR3 protein is one row after TCRdb ran MiXCR on the 5' RACE reads. Counted here are roughly 1,500,000 distinct CDR3 sequences, roughly 32% occurring once; the ten biggest clones make up roughly 10%. Germline CDR1 is MGHRA and CDR2 is YSYEKL. Trimming shortened V by 4 bases and J by 9 bases, and 13 bases separated the two germline ends. The CDR3 extends over 13 amino acids.

This receptor was taken from a woman younger than 45 in good health. The V gene is TRBV4-1, the J gene TRBJ1-5; D not resolved. Sequencing was carried out using blood. CDR3 nucleotides: TGCGCCAGCAGCCTCGAGGCCCTATGGCCCCAGCATTTT. It translates to CASSLEALWPQHF.